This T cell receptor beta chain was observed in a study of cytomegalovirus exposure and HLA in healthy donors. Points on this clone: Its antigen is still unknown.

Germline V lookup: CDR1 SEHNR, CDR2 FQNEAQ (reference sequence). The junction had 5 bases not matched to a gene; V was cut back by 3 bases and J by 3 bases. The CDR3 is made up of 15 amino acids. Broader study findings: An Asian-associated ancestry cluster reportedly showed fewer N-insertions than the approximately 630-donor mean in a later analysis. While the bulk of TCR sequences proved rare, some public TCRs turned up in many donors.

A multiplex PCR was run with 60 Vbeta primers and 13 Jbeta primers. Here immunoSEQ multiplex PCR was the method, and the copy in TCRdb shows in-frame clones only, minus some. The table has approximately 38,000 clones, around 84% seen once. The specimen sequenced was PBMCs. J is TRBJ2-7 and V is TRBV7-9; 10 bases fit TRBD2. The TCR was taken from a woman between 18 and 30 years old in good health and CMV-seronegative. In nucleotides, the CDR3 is TGTGCCAGCAGCTTGGCACTAGCGGGATTCTACGAGCAGTACTTC. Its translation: CASSLALAGFYEQYF.